The clone carrying this T cell receptor beta chain was observed a handful of times. What it binds is not known. The data were obtained in a study of T-cell memory formation after mild COVID-19. Overall study context: TCR clustering was largely donor specific. Regarding the study as a whole: Shrinking CD4+ clones resided mostly in CM and EM, and CD8+ ones in EMRA. Balance between CD4 and CD8 was seen in clones contracting day 15 to 85, and a CD4+ lean was seen in later expanders.

TCRdb independently ran MiXCR on the 5' RACE reads; one entry per CDR3 protein. The sample includes 380,000 or so distinct CDR3 sequences, about 15% of them seen just once. This CDR3 is built from 17 residues. V lost 1 base and J 2 bases, leaving 14 bases between the germline ends. Germline CDR1 reads MGHDK; CDR2 reads SYGVNS. Specimen: PBMCs or a T cell subset sorted from them (not recorded which). This sequence originates from a man younger than 30 who had mild COVID-19 (a few samples of this study predate the infection). Cell type and time point are not known. The J gene is TRBJ2-2, the V gene TRBV25-1, with D possibly being TRBD2 (5 bases). This CDR3 reads CASSELFITGNTGELFF. The DNA of the CDR3 is TGTGCCAGCAGTGAATTATTTATAACGGGAAACACCGGGGAGCTGTTTTTT.